This TCR beta chain appears in the sequencing data of a study of OX40 agonist ivuxolimab in advanced cancers. For context, the study as a whole: Ivuxolimab, which targeted the costimulatory receptor OX40 (CD134), was an agonistic, fully human IgG2 monoclonal antibody. Intravenous ivuxolimab was administered to patients every 2 weeks at six dose levels: 0.01, 0.1, 0.3, 1.5, 3 and 10 mg/kg. Of the approximately 54 dose-escalation patients, hepatocellular carcinoma was present in about 20, melanoma in around 15, renal cell carcinoma in 9 and head and neck cancer in 9. In the dose-escalation cohort, 70% to 85% of patients were male, and the mean age was approximately 60 years, with a range of about 23 to 85. Prior anti-PD-1, anti-PD-L1 or anti-CTLA-4 therapy was permitted, and 30% to 45% of dose-escalation patients had received checkpoint inhibitors. Partial responses were achieved by three dose-escalation patients, of whom one had hepatocellular carcinoma and two had cutaneous melanoma. Peripheral TCRbeta sequencing was intended to test whether TCR sequence diversity was altered and clonal T-cell expansion was caused by ivuxolimab. The paper describes the monotherapy dose-escalation part (N ≈ 49 patients) of the phase I trial of ivuxolimab. What the research found in general, with its limitations: In the 0.1-3.0 mg/kg groups, partial responders were among the patients with the lowest normalized peripheral clonal expansion, particularly in CD8+ T cells. After ivuxolimab, expanded clones were on average more numerous among CD8+ T cells than among CD4+ T cells. At doses from 0.1 to 3.0 mg/kg, clonal expansion was seen in both CD4+ and CD8+ blood T cells between baseline and week 6. Antigen specificity was not determined for the clonally expanded peripheral T cells. Low levels of normalized T-cell clonal expansion were also shown by some nonresponding patients.

According to the germline V gene, CDR1 reads SGHRS and CDR2 reads YFSETQ. Taken from cysteine to phenylalanine, the CDR3 has 14 residues. The read is trimmed to its CDR3 DNA, 42 bases read in frame from base 1. Unmatched junction bases come to 6, with V trimmed by 3 bases and J by 6 bases. Genomic DNA was isolated from the sorted cells so that the TCRbeta CDR3 region could be sequenced. TCRbeta CDR3 regions were sequenced using the immunoSEQ Assay. Imported from immuneACCESS, the table was reduced by TCRdb to in-frame sequences with V and J called. These copies leave out some clones; in studies compared against another copy, an unresolved V gene accounts for under half, and the cause of the remainder is not known. In all, the sample holds 57,000 or so clones, and more than 85% of those were seen once. Jointly, the top ten make up approximately 0.64% of the sample. The trial excluded patients who had a history of autoimmune disease or were on systemic immunosuppression. Peripheral blood for TCR sequencing was drawn from every dose cohort at baseline, at cycle 4 day 1 and at cycle 7 day 1. The samples were taken from a phase I, first-in-human, multicenter, open-label dose-escalation trial of ivuxolimab. Adults with locally advanced or metastatic head and neck squamous cell, hepatocellular, melanoma or renal cell carcinoma were enrolled in the trial. Before TCR sequencing, CD4+ T cells and CD8+ T cells were sorted from peripheral blood as separate populations.

In regard to this clone: It lacks a known antigen. There are no base qualities to consult, and no much larger clone falls within one base.

This TCR came from an adult with an advanced solid tumor such as melanoma, head and neck, liver or kidney cancer. The sample in question was CD4+ or CD8+ T cells sorted from blood, obtained in a trial of the OX40 agonist ivuxolimab. This chain is built from TRBV5-1 and TRBJ1-1; 9 bases in between match TRBD1. The nucleotides read TGCGCCAGCAGCTCCGACAGGGGGTCTGCTGAAGCTTTCTTT. The resulting protein is CASSSDRGSAEAFF.